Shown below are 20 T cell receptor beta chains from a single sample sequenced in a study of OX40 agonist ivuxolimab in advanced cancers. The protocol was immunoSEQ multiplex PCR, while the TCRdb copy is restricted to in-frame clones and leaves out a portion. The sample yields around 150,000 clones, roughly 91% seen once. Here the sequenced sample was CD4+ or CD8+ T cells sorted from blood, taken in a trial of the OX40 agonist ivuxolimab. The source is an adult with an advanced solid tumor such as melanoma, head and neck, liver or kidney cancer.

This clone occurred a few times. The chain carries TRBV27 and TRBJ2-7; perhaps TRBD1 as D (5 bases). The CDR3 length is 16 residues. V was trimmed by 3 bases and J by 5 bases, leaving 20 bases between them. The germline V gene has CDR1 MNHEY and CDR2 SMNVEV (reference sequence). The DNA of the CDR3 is TGTGCCAGCAGTTTCTCATTCCGAGACAGACACAACGAGCAGTACTTC. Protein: CASSFSFRDRHNEQYF.

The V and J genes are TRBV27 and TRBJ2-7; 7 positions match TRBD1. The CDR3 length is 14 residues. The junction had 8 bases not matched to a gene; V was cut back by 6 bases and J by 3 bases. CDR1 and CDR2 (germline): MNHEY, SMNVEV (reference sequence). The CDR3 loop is CASRSTGAHYEQYF. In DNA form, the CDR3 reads TGTGCCAGCAGATCAACAGGGGCACACTACGAGCAGTACTTC.

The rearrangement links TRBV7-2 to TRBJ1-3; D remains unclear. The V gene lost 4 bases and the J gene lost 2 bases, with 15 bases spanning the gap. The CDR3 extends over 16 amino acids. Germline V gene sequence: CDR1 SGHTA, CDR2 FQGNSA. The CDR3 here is CASSSDEGSAGNTIYF. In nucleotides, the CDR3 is TGTGCCAGCAGCTCGGACGAAGGGAGTGCTGGAAACACCATATATTTT.

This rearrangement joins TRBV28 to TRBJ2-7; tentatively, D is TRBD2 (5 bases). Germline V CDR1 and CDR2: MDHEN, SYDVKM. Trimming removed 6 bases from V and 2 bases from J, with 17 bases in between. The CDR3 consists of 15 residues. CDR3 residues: CASSSGRRLTYEQYF. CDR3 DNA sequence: TGTGCCAGCAGCTCGGGGAGAAGACTAACCTACGAGCAGTACTTC.

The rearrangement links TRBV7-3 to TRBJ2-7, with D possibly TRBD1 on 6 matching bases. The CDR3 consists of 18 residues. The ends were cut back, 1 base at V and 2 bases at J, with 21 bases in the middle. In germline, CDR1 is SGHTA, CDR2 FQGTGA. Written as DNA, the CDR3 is TGTGCCAGCAGCTTAAAATTTGGCGTGGACAGCCTAACCTACGAGCAGTACTTC. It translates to CASSLKFGVDSLTYEQYF.

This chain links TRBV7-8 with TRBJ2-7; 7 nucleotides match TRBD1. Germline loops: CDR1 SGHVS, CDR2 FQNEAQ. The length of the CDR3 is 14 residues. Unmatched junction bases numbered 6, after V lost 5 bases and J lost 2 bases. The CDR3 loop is CASSLSTGPYEQYF. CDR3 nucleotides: TGTGCCAGCAGCCTATCGACAGGGCCCTACGAGCAGTACTTC.

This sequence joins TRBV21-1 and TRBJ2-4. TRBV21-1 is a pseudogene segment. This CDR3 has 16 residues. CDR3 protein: CASSRLGGKPKNIQYF. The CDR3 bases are TGTGCCAGCAGCCGCTTAGGTGGCAAGCCCAAAAACATTCAGTACTTC.

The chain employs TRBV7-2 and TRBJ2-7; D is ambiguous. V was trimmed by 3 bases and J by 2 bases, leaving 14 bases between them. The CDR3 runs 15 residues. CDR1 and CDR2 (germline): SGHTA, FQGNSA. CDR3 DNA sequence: TGTGCCAGCAGCTTCCACCGTACCCCCGCCTACGAGCAGTACTTC. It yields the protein CASSFHRTPAYEQYF.

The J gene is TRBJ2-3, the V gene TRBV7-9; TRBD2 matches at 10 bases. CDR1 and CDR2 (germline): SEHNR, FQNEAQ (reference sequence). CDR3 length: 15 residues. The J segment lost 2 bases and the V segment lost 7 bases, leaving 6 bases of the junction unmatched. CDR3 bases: TGTGCCAGCACCAAAACTAGCGGGATCACAGATACGCAGTATTTT. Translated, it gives CASTKTSGITDTQYF. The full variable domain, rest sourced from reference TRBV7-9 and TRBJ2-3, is DTGVSQNPRHKITKRGQNVTFRCDPISEHNRLYWYRQTLGQGPEFLTYFQNEAQLEKSRLLSDRFSAERPKGSFSTLEIQRTEQGDSAMYLCASTKTSGITDTQYFGPGTRLTVL.

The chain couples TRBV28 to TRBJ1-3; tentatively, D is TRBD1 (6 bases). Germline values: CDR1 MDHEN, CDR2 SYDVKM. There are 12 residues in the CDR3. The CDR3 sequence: CEIQGPGNTIYF. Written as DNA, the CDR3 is TGTGAAATACAGGGTCCTGGAAACACCATATATTTT.

This chain's CDR3 is CASSLVAGERTGELFF. The CDR3 coding sequence is TGTGCCAGCAGCTTGGTAGCGGGAGAACGAACCGGGGAGCTGTTTTTT. The genes are TRBV7-2 and TRBJ2-2; 9 bases line up with TRBD2. Germline CDR1 and CDR2: SGHTA and FQGNSA. V shed 3 bases, J shed 5 bases, and the junction held 7 bases outside the gene matches. The CDR3 sequence is 16 residues long.

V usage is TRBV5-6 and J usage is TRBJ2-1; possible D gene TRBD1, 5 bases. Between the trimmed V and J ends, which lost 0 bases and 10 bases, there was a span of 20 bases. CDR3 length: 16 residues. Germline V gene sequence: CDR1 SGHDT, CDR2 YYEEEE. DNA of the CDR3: TGTGCCAGCAGCTTGGGTCCCCCAGGGCCAGGAAGGGAGCAGTTCTTC. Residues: CASSLGPPGPGREQFF.

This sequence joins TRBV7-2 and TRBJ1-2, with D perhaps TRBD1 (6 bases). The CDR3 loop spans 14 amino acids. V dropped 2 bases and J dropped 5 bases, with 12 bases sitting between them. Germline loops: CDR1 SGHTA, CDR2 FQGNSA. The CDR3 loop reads CASSLMGGEYGYTF. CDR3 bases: TGTGCCAGCAGCTTAATGGGGGGCGAATATGGCTACACCTTC.

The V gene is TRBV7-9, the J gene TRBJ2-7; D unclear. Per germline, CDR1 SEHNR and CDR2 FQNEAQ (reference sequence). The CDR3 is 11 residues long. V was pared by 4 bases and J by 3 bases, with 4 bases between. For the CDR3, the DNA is TGTGCCAGCAGCTCGGACTACGAGCAGTACTTC. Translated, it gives CASSSDYEQYF.

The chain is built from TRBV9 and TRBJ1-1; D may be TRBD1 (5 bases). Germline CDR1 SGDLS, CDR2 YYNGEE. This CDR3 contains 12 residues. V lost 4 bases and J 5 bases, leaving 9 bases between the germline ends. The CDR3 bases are TGTGCCAGCAGCCCCGGGGCTACTGAAGCTTTCTTT. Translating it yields CASSPGATEAFF.

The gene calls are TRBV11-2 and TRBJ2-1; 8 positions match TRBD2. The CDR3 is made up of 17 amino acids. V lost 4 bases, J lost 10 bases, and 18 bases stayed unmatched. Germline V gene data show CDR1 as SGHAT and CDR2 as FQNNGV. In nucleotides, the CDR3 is TGTGCCAGCAGCTCTCAATTCGGACTAGCACCGGGGGGAGAGCAGTTCTTC. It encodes CASSSQFGLAPGGEQFF.

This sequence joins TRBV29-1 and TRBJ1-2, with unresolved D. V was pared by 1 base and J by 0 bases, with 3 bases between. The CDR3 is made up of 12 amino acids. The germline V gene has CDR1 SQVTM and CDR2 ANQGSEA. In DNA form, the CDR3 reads TGCAGCGTTGAAGGCACTAACTATGGCTACACCTTC. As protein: CSVEGTNYGYTF.

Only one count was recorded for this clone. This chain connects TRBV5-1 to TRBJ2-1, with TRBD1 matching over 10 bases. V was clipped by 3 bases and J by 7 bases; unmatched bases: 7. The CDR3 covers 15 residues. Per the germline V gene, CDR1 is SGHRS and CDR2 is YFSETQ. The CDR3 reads CASSSGQGVANEQFF. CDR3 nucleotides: TGCGCCAGCAGCTCCGGACAGGGGGTAGCAAATGAGCAGTTCTTC.

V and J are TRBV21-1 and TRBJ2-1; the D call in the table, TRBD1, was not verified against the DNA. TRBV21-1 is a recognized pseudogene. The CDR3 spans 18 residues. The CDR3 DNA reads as TGTGCCAGCAGCAAAGAAGGTTGGGCCCCCACAGGGGCGGATGAGCAGTTCTTC. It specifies CASSKEGWAPTGADEQFF.

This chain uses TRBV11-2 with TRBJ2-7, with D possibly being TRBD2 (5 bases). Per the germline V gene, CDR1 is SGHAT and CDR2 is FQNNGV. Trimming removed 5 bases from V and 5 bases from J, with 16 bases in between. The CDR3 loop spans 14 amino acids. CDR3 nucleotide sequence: TGTGCCAGCAGCGCCGTCCCCGGGAAGGACGAGCAGTACTTC. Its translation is CASSAVPGKDEQYF.